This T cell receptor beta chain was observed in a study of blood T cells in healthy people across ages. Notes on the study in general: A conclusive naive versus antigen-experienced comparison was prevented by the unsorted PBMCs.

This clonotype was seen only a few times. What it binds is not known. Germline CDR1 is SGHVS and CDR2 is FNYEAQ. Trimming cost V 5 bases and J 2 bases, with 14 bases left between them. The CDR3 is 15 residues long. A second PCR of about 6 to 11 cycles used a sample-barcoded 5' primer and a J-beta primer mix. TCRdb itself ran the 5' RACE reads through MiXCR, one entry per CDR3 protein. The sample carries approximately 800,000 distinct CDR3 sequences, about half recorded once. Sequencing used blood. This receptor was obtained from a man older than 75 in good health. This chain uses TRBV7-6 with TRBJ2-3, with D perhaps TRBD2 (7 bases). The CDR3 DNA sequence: TGTGCCAGCAGCCAACGGGGGGCTTACACAGATACGCAGTATTTT. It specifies CASSQRGAYTDTQYF. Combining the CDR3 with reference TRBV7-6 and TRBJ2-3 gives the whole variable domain GAGVSQSPRYKVTKRGQDVALRCDPISGHVSLYWYRQALGQGPEFLTYFNYEAQQDKSGLPNDRFSAERPEGSISTLTIQRTEQRDSAMYRCASSQRGAYTDTQYFGPGTRLTVL.